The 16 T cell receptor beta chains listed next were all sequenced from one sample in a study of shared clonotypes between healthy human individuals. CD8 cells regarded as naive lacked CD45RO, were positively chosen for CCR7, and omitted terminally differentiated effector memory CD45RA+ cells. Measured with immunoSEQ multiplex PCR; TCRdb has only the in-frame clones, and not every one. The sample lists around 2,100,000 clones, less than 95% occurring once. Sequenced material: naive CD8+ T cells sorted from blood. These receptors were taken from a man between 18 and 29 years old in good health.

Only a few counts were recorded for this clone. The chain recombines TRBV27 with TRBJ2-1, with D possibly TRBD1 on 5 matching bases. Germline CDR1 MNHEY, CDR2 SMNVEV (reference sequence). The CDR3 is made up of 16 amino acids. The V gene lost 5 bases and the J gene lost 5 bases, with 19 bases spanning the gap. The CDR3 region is CASSLHLGLSDNEQFF. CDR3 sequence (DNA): TGTGCCAGCAGTCTCCACTTGGGGCTTTCCGACAATGAGCAGTTCTTC.

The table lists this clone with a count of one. The CDR3 reads CASSLPLDRASYGYTF. CDR3 nucleotides: TGTGCCAGCAGTTTACCCCTTGACAGGGCCAGCTATGGCTACACCTTC. The chain couples TRBV28 to TRBJ1-2, with 7 bases lining up with TRBD1. The CDR3 contains 16 residues. Germline V gives CDR1 MDHEN, CDR2 SYDVKM. After removal of 2 bases from V and 4 bases from J, the junction contained 10 bases not matched to a gene.

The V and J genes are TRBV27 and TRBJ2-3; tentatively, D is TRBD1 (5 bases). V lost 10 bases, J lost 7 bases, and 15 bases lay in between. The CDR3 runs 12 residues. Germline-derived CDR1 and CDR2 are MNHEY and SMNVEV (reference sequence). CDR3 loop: CATKGSSYTQYF. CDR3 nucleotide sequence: TGTGCCACCAAGGGGTCTTCATATACGCAGTATTTT.

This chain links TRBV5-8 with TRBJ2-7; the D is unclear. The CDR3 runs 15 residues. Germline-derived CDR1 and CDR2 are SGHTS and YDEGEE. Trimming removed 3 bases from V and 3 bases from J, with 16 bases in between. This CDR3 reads CASSYFTDYYYEQYF. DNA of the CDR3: TGTGCCAGCAGCTATTTCACAGATTACTACTACGAGCAGTACTTC. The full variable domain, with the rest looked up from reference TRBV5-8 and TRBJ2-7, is EAGVTQSPTHLIKTRGQQATLRCSPISGHTSVYWYQQALGLGLQFLLWYDEGEERNRGNFPPRFSGRQFPNYSSELNVNALELEDSALYLCASSYFTDYYYEQYFGPGTRLTVT.

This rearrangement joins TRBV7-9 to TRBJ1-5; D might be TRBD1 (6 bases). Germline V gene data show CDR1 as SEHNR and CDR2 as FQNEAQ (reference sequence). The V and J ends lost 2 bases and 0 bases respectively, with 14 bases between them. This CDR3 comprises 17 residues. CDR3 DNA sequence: TGTGCCAGCAGCTTATCCAGGGGCCCTTATAGCAATCAGCCCCAGCATTTT. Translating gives CASSLSRGPYSNQPQHF.

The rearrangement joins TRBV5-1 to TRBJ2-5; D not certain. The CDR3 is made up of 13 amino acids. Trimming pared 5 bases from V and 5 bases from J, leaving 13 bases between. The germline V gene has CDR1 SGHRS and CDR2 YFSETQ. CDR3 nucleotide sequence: TGCGCCAGCAGGGCACCCCCCGAGGAGACCCAGTACTTC. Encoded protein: CASRAPPEETQYF.

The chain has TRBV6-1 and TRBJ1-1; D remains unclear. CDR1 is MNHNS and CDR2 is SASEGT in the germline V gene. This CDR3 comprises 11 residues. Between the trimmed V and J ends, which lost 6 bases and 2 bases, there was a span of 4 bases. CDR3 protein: CASRKNTEAFF. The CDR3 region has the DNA TGTGCCAGCAGGAAAAACACTGAAGCTTTCTTT.

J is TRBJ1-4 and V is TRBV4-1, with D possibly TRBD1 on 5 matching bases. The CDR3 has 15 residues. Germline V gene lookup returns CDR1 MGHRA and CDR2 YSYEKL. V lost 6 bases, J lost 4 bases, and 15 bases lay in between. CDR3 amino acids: CASSQRGEGNEKLFF. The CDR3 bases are TGCGCCAGCAGTCAAAGGGGCGAGGGTAATGAAAAACTGTTTTTT.

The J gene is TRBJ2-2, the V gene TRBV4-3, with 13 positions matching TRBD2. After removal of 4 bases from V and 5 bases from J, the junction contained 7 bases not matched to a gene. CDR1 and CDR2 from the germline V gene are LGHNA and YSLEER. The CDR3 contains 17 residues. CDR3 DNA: TGCGCCAGCAGCCGCCTACTAGCGGGAGGGCCGACCGGGGAGCTGTTTTTT. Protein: CASSRLLAGGPTGELFF.

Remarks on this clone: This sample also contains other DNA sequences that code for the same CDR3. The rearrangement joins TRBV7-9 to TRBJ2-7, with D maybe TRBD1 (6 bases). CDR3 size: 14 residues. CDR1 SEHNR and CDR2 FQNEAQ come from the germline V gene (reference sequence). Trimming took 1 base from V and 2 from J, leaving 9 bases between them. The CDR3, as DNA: TGTGCCAGCAGCTTAGTGTCAGGGGCCTACGAGCAGTACTTC. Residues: CASSLVSGAYEQYF.

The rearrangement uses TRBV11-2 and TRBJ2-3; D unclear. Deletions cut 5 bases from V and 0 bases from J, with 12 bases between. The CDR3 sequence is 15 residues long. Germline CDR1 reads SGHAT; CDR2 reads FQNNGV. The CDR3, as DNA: TGTGCCAGCAGCCCCCCCCTCGGGAGCACAGATACGCAGTATTTT. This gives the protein CASSPPLGSTDTQYF.

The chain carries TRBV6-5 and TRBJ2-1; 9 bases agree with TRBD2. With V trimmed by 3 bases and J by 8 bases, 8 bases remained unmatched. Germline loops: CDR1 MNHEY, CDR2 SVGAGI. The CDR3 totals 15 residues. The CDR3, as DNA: TGTGCCAGCAGTTATTTAGCGGGAGTGATCGATGAGCAGTTCTTC. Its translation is CASSYLAGVIDEQFF.

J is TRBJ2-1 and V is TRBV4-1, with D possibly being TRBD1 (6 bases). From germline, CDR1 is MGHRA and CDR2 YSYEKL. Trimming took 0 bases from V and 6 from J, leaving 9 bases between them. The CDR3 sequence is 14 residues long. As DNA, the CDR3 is TGCGCCAGCAGCCAAGAGACAGGAGTCAATGAGCAGTTCTTC. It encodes CASSQETGVNEQFF.

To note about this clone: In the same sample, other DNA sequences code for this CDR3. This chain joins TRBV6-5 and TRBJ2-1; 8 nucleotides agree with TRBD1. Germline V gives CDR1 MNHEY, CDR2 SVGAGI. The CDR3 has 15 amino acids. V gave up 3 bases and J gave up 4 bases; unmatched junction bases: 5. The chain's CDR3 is CASSYSGTGYNEQFF. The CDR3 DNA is TGTGCCAGCAGTTATTCCGGGACAGGTTACAATGAGCAGTTCTTC.

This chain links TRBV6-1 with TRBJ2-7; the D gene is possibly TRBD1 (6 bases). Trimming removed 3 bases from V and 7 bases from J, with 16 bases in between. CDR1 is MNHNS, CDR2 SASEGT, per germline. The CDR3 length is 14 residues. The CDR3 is CASSERTAPGEQYF. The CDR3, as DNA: TGTGCCAGCAGTGAGCGGACAGCTCCGGGGGAGCAGTACTTC.

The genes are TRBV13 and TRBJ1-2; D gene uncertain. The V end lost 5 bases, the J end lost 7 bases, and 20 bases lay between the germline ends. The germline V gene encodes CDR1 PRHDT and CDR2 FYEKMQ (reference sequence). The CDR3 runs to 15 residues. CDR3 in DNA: TGTGCCAGCAGCCCCCCTCTCCCGTCGAGGGCTGGCTACACCTTC. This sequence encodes CASSPPLPSRAGYTF.